This TCR beta chain was documented in a study of blood T cell repertoires in COVID-19. Looking at the study overall: Researchers got acute and convalescent COVID-19 samples from the United States, Italy and Spain.

The CDR3 extends over 15 amino acids. CDR1 and CDR2 (germline): LNHDA, SQIVND (reference sequence). V lost 1 base, J lost 2 bases, and 5 bases stayed unmatched. In the original analysis: Counts of nucleated cells, estimated from reference gene primer amplification, were obtained. Libraries were prepared by immunoSEQ multiplex PCR; TCRdb keeps only in-frame clonotypes and omits some of them. The DNA gave D and trimming, while V, J and clone size come from that table. The sample holds about 260,000 clones, 91% seen once. The TCR sequence derives from a person under 30 with COVID-19, enrolled during active disease. This chain connects TRBV19 to TRBJ2-7, with TRBD2 matching over 7 bases. Sequenced sample: peripheral blood. CDR3 coding DNA: TGTGCCAGTAGTATAGGAAGCGGGGCCGCCTACGAGCAGTACTTC. This sequence encodes CASSIGSGAAYEQYF.